The present TCR beta chain was sequenced within a study of blood T cell repertoires in COVID-19. About the research overall: Samples came from the United States, Italy and Spain, spanning acute and convalescent COVID-19. T cells, B-cell-depleted T cells, or PBMCs supplied cDNA or gDNA.

Repertoires were generated with immunoSEQ multiplex PCR, while TCRdb's copy carries only in-frame clones and drops some. The sample lists tens of thousands of clones, around 83% occurring once. CDR3 length: 16 residues. Germline CDR1 is LNHDA and CDR2 is SQIVND (reference sequence). V lost 6 bases to trimming and J lost 0 bases; unmatched junction nucleotides: 10. The TCR comes from a woman aged 55-69 years with acute or convalescent COVID-19. The sample taken for sequencing was peripheral blood. J is TRBJ1-1 and V is TRBV19; 7 positions agree with TRBD1. CDR3 region: CASRRDSATLNTEAFF. CDR3 sequence (DNA): TGTGCCAGTAGACGGGACAGTGCGACCCTGAACACTGAAGCTTTCTTT.